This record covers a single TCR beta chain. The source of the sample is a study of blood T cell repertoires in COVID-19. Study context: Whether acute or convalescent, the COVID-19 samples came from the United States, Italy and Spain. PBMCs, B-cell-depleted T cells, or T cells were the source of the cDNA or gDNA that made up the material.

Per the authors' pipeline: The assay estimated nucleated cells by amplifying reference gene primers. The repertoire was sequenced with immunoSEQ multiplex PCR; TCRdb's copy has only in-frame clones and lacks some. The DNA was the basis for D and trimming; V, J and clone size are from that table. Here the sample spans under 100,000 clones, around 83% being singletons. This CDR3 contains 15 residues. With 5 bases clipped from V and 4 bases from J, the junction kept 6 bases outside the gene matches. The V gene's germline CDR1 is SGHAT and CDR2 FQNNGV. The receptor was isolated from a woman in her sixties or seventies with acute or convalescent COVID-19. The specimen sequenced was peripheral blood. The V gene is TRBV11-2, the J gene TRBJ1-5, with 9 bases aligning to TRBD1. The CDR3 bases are TGTGCCAGCAGCCTGACAGGGGGGACGAATCAGCCCCAGCATTTT. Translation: CASSLTGGTNQPQHF.